Listed here is a single T cell receptor beta chain. No antigen is known for it. The data are from a study of T cell responses to AZD1222 COVID-19 vaccine. Broader study findings: When two AZD1222 doses had been given, Spike-specific TCR breadth and depth rose. Just five or six AZD1222 recipients were seropositive at baseline. The donor group comprised mostly white British people and more females; the analysis possibly underestimated clonal diversity. Close to half of all spike-specific TCRs reportedly target regions of the variants that are unmutated.

J gave up 0 bases and V 4 bases, and 17 bases lay outside the gene matches. From germline, CDR1 is LGHNA and CDR2 YSLEER. CDR3 size: 20 residues. Here immunoSEQ multiplex PCR was the method, and the copy in TCRdb shows in-frame clones only, minus some. This table has roughly 160,000 clones, 90% to 95% appearing once. The TCR originated in an adult in good health. The rearrangement uses TRBV4-3 and TRBJ2-1; 8 nucleotides agree with TRBD2. Here the sequenced sample was peripheral blood, taken on day 0 of AZD1222 vaccination. The CDR3 region is CASSPHFDSGVISSYNEQFF. The CDR3, as DNA: TGCGCCAGCAGCCCCCACTTCGATAGCGGGGTGATTAGCTCCTACAATGAGCAGTTCTTC.